Within the sample, the clone carrying this T cell receptor (beta chain) is medium-sized. Its antigen is not known. The sample comes from a study of OX40 agonist ivuxolimab in advanced cancers. Study-level information: Every 2 weeks, patients got intravenous ivuxolimab at one of six dose levels (0.01-10 mg/kg). Earlier treatment with anti-PD-1, anti-PD-L1 or anti-CTLA-4 was permitted, and approximately 38% had received some. Study observations and caveats: Low levels of normalized T-cell clonal expansion also appeared in some nonresponders.

Sequencing was performed with immunoSEQ multiplex PCR; in TCRdb, only in-frame clones are kept and a portion is missing. The repertoire has around 100,000 clones, around 93% of them found once; the top ten carry roughly 0.56%. The CDR3 spans 13 residues. The germline V and J ends were trimmed by 6 bases and 4 bases, with 9 bases remaining between them. Germline V CDR1 and CDR2: MDHEN, SYDVKM. The receptor comes from an adult with an advanced solid tumor such as melanoma, head and neck, liver or kidney cancer. Here the sequenced sample was CD4+ or CD8+ T cells sorted from blood, taken in a trial of the OX40 agonist ivuxolimab. The chain joins TRBV28 to TRBJ2-2; D remains unclear. This chain's CDR3 is CASRASGTGELFF. In DNA, the CDR3 is TGTGCCAGCAGAGCCTCCGGCACCGGGGAGCTGTTTTTT.